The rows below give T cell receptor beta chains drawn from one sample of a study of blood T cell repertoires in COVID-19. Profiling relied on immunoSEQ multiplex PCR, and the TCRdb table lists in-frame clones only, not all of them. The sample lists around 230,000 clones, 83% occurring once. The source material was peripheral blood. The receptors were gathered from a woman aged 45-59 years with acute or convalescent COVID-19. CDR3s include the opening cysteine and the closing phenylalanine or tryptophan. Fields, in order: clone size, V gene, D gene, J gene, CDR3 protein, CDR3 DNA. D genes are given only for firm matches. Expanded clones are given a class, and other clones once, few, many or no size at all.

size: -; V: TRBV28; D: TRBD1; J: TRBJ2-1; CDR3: CASSAHRDRDNEQFF; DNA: TGTGCCAGCAGTGCGCACCGGGACAGGGACAATGAGCAGTTCTTC
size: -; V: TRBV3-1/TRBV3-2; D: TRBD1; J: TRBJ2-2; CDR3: CASSPITGGTGELFF; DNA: TGTGCCAGCAGCCCCATCACAGGGGGCACCGGGGAGCTGTTTTTT
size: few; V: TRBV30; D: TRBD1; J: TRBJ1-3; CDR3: CAWSVPPRTGPWNTIYF; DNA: TGTGCCTGGAGTGTTCCCCCTCGGACAGGGCCGTGGAACACCATATATTTT
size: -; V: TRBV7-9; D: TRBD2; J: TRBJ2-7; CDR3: CASSLGLAGVYEQYF; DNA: TGTGCCAGCAGCTTAGGTCTAGCGGGAGTCTACGAGCAGTACTTC
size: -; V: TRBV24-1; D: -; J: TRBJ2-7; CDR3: CATSDFAVTYEQYF; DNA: TGTGCCACCAGTGATTTTGCAGTTACCTACGAGCAGTACTTC
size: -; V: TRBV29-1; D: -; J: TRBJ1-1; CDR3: CSVEEGNTEAFF; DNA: TGCAGCGTTGAGGAGGGAAACACTGAAGCTTTCTTT
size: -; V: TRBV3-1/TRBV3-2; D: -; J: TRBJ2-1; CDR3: CASSHTGNEQFF; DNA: TGTGCCAGCAGCCATACGGGGAATGAGCAGTTCTTC
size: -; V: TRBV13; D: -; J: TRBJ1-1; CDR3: CASSPTGDTRVPEAFF; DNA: TGTGCCAGCAGCCCAACCGGGGACACCAGGGTCCCTGAAGCTTTCTTT
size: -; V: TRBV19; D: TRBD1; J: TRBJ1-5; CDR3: CASSVQGGSNQPQHF; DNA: TGTGCCAGTAGTGTACAGGGGGGAAGCAATCAGCCCCAGCATTTT
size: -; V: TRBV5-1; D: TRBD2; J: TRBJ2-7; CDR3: CASSSGLAGYEQYF; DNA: TGCGCCAGCAGCTCCGGACTAGCGGGGTACGAGCAGTACTTC
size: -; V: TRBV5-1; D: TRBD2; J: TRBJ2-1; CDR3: CASSTDPGGSFNEQFF; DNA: TGCGCCAGCAGCACCGATCCGGGCGGGAGTTTCAATGAGCAGTTCTTC
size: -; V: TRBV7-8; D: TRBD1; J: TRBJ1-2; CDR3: CASSLGQGKGGYTF; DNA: TGTGCCAGCAGCCTAGGACAGGGGAAGGGTGGCTACACCTTC
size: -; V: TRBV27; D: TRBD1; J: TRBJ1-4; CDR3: CASSLTGGALDEKLFF; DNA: TGTGCCAGCAGCCTGACAGGGGGCGCGCTGGATGAAAAACTGTTTTTT
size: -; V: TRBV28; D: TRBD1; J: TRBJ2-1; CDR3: CASSLGQGSNEQFF; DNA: TGTGCCAGCAGTTTGGGACAGGGGTCCAATGAGCAGTTCTTC
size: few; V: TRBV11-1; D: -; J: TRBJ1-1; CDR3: CASSLKVGFSGTEAFF; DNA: TGTGCCAGCAGCTTAAAAGTAGGCTTCTCGGGGACTGAAGCTTTCTTT
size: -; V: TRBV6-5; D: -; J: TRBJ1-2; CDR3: CASRRGDGYTF; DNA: TGTGCCAGCAGGCGGGGTGATGGCTACACCTTC
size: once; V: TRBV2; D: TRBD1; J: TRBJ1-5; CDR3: CASKAGQGGQPQHF; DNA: TGTGCCAGCAAAGCAGGACAGGGAGGACAGCCCCAGCATTTT
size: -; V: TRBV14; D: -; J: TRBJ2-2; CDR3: CASSHRGYTGELFF; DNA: TGTGCCAGCAGCCACAGGGGTTACACCGGGGAGCTGTTTTTT
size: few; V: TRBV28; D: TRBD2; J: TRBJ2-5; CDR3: CASNMDSGEGTQYF; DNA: TGTGCCAGCAATATGGATTCTGGGGAGGGAACCCAGTACTTC
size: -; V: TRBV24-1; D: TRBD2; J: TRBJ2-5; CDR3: CATSGGLAGGKETQYF; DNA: TGTGCCACCAGTGGAGGACTAGCGGGAGGGAAAGAGACCCAGTACTTC
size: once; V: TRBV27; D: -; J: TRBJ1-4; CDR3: CASSSNQAGNEKLFF; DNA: TGTGCCAGCAGTTCAAACCAGGCTGGTAATGAAAAACTGTTTTTT
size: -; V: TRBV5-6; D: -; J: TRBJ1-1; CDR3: CASSLALANEAFF; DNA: TGTGCCAGCAGCTTGGCGCTAGCTAATGAAGCTTTCTTT
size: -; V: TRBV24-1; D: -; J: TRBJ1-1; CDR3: CATSDLKDTRTEAFF; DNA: TGTGCCACCAGTGATTTGAAGGACACCCGGACTGAAGCTTTCTTT
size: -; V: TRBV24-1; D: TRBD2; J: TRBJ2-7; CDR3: CATAGTSGVEQYF; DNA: TGTGCCACTGCCGGGACTAGCGGTGTCGAGCAGTACTTC
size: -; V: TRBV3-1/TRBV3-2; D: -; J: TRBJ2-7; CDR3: CASSHSPGGYEQYF; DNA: TGTGCCAGCAGCCACTCCCCCGGGGGCTACGAGCAGTACTTC
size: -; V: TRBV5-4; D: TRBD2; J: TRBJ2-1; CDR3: CASSSGLAGSGEQFF; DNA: TGTGCCAGCAGTTCGGGACTAGCGGGATCGGGTGAGCAGTTCTTC
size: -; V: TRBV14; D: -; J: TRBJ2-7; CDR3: CASSQLWDNYEQYF; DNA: TGTGCCAGCAGCCAATTGTGGGACAACTACGAGCAGTACTTC
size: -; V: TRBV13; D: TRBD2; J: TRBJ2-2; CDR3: CASSWVTSGLNTGELFF; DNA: TGTGCCAGCAGCTGGGTGACTAGCGGGCTGAACACCGGGGAGCTGTTTTTT
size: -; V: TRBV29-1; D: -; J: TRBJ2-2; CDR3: CSAKSAGADTGELFF; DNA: TGCAGCGCGAAGAGTGCAGGGGCTGACACCGGGGAGCTGTTTTTT
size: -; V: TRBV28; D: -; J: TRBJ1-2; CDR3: CASTVTLNYGYTF; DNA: TGTGCCAGCACCGTTACTCTAAACTATGGCTACACCTTC
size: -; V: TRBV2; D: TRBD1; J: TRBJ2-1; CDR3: CASSIDRGSEQFF; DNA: TGTGCCAGCAGTATTGACAGGGGCAGCGAGCAGTTCTTC
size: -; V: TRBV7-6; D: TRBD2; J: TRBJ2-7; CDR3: CASSLVAGAPYEQYF; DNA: TGTGCCAGCAGCTTAGTGGCGGGAGCCCCCTACGAGCAGTACTTC
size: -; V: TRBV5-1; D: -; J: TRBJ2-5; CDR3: CASSLSPTPQETQYF; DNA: TGCGCCAGCAGCTTATCGCCGACACCTCAAGAGACCCAGTACTTC
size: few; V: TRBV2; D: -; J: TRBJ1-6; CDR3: CASSPGLNSPLHF; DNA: TGTGCCAGCAGCCCGGGACTTAATTCACCCCTCCACTTT
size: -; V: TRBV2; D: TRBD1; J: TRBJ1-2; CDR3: CASSESGGGDGYTF; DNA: TGTGCCAGCAGTGAGTCAGGGGGCGGGGATGGCTACACCTTC
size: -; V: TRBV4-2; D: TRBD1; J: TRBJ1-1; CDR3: CASSQARTGGTEAFF; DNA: TGTGCCAGCAGCCAAGCAAGGACAGGGGGCACTGAAGCTTTCTTT
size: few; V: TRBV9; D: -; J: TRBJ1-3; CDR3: CASSPTAFSGNTIYF; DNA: TGTGCCAGCAGCCCAACAGCTTTCTCTGGAAACACCATATATTTT
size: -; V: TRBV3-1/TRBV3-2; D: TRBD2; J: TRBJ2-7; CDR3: CASSQDRSGIYEQYF; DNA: TGTGCCAGCAGCCAAGATCGTAGCGGGATATACGAGCAGTACTTC
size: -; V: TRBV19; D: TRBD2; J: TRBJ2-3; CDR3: CASPIRLAVSTDTQYF; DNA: TGTGCCAGCCCAATCCGACTAGCGGTTAGCACAGATACGCAGTATTTT
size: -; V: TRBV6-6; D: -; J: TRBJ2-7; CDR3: CASSYSDTGTYEQYF; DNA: TGTGCCAGCAGTTACTCCGATACAGGGACCTACGAGCAGTACTTC
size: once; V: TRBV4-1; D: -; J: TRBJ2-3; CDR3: CASSQDALLGTDTQYF; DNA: TGCGCCAGCAGCCAAGATGCCCTACTCGGCACAGATACGCAGTATTTT
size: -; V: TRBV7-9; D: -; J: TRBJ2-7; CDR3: CASSLSAAAVEQYF; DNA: TGTGCCAGCAGCCTGAGTGCGGCGGCGGTCGAGCAGTACTTC
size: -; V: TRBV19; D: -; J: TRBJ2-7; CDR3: CASSIGGNSEQYF; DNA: TGTGCCAGTAGTATCGGCGGGAACTCCGAGCAGTACTTC
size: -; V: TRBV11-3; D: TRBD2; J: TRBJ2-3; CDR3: CASSLETSATDTQYF; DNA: TGTGCCAGCAGCCTAGAGACTAGCGCCACAGATACGCAGTATTTT
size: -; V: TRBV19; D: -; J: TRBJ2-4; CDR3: CATSKGEGLINIQYF; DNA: TGTGCCACCTCAAAGGGGGAGGGGTTAATTAACATTCAGTACTTC
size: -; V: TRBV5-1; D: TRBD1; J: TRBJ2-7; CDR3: CASSLSDRAHEQYF; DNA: TGCGCCAGCAGCTTGTCCGACAGGGCCCACGAGCAGTACTTC
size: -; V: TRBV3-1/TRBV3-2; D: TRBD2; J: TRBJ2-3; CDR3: CASSQLKPTSADTQYF; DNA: TGTGCCAGCAGCCAACTAAAACCTACTAGCGCAGATACGCAGTATTTT
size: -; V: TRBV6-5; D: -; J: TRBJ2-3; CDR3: CASSLTGQDTQYF; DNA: TGTGCCAGCAGTTTGACAGGACAAGATACGCAGTATTTT
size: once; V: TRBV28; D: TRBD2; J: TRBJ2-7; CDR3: CASSPTSGRDYEQYF; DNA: TGTGCCAGCAGTCCAACTAGCGGGAGGGACTACGAGCAGTACTTC
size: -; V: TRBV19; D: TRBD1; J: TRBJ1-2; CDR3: CASIGTGNYGYTF; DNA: TGTGCCAGTATTGGGACAGGGAACTATGGCTACACCTTC
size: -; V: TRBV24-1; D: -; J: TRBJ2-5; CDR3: CATSDPSGTGETQYF; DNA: TGTGCCACCAGTGACCCAAGCGGAACCGGCGAGACCCAGTACTTC
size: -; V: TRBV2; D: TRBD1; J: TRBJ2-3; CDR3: CASSGDSPLSTDTQYF; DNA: TGTGCCAGCAGTGGGGACAGTCCCCTCAGCACAGATACGCAGTATTTT
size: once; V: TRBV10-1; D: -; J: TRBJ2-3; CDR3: CASSWPGADTQYF; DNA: TGCGCCAGCAGCTGGCCGGGAGCAGATACGCAGTATTTT
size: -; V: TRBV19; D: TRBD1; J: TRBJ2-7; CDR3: CASRGTGQTYEQYF; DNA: TGTGCCAGCCGTGGGACAGGGCAGACCTACGAGCAGTACTTC
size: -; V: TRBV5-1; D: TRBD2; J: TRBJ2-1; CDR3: CASSEGLAGAPHNEQFF; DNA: TGCGCCAGCAGCGAGGGACTAGCGGGAGCACCCCACAATGAGCAGTTCTTC